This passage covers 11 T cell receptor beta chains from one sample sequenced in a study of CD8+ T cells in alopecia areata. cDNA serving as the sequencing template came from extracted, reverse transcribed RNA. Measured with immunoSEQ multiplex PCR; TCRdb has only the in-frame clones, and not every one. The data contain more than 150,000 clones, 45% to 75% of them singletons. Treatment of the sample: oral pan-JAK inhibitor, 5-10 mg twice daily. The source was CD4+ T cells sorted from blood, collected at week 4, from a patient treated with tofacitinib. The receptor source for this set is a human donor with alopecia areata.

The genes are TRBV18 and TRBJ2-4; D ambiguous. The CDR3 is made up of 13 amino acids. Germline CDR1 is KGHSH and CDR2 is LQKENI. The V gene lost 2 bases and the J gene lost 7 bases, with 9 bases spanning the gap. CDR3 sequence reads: CASSPGDENIQYF. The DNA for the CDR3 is TGTGCCAGCTCACCAGGGGATGAGAACATTCAGTACTTC.

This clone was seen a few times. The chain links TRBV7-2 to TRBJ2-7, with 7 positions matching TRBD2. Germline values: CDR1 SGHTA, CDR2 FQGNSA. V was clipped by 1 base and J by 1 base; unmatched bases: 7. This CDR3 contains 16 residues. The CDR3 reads CASSLDGGGVSYEQYF. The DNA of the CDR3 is TGTGCCAGCAGCTTAGATGGCGGGGGAGTTTCCTACGAGCAGTACTTC. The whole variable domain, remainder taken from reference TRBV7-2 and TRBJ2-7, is GAGVSQSPSNKVTEKGKDVELRCDPISGHTALYWYRQSLGQGLEFLIYFQGNSAPDKSGLPSDRFSAERTGGSVSTLTIQRTQQEDSAVYLCASSLDGGGVSYEQYFGPGTRLTVT.

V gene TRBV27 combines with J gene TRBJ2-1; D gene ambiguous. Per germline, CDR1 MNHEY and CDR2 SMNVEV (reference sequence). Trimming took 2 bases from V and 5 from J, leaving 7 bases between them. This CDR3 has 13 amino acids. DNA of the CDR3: TGTGCCAGCAGTTTACCTGGGGACAATGAGCAGTTCTTC. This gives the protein CASSLPGDNEQFF.

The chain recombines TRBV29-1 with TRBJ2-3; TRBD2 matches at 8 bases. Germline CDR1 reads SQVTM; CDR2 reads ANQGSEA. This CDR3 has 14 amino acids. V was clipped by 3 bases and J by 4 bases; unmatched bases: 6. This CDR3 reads CSVDPGGLSDTQYF. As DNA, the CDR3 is TGCAGCGTTGACCCGGGGGGGCTATCAGATACGCAGTATTTT.

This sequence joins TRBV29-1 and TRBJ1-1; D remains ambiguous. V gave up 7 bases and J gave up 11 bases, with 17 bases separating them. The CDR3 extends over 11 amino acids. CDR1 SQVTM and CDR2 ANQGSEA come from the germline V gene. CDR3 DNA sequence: TGCAGCGCGAGAAAGTCCTCCAAGGCTTTCTTT. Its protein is CSARKSSKAFF. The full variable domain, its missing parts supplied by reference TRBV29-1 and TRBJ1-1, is SAVISQKPSRDICQRGTSLTIQCQVDSQVTMMFWYRQQPGQSLTLIATANQGSEATYESGFVIDKFPISRPNLTFSTLTVSNMSPEDSSIYLCSARKSSKAFFGQGTRLTVV.

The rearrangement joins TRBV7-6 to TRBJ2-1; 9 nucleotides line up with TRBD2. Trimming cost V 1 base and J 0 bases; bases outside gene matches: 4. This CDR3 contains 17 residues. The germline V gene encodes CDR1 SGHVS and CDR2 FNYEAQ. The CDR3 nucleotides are TGTGCCAGCAGCTTAGTCCTAGCGGGGTACTCCTACAATGAGCAGTTCTTC. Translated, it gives CASSLVLAGYSYNEQFF. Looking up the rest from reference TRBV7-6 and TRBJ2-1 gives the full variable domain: GAGVSQSPRYKVTKRGQDVALRCDPISGHVSLYWYRQALGQGPEFLTYFNYEAQQDKSGLPNDRFSAERPEGSISTLTIQRTEQRDSAMYRCASSLVLAGYSYNEQFFGPGTRLTVL.

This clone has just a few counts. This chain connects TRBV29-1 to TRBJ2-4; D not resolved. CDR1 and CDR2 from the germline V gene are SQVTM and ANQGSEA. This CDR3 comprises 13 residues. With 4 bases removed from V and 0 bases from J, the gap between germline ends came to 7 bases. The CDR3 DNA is TGCAGCGTTGGGCAGATAGCCAAAAACATTCAGTACTTC. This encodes CSVGQIAKNIQYF.

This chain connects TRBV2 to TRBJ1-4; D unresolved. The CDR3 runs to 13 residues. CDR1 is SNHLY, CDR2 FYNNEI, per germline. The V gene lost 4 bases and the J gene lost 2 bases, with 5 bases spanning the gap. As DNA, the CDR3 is TGTGCCAGCAGTGCGGAGACTAATGAAAAACTGTTTTTT. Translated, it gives CASSAETNEKLFF.

The CDR3 region is CAWMYRSTEAFF. In DNA, the CDR3 is TGTGCCTGGATGTACAGGTCCACTGAAGCTTTCTTT. The V gene is TRBV30, the J gene TRBJ1-1; D possibly corresponds to TRBD1 (5 bases). The CDR3 length is 12 residues. The V gene lost 4 bases and the J gene lost 4 bases, with 10 bases spanning the gap. Germline CDR1 is GTSNPN and CDR2 is SVGIG (reference sequence). Full variable domain (outside the CDR3, taken from reference TRBV30 and TRBJ1-1): SQTIHQWPATLVQPVGSPLSLECTVEGTSNPNLYWYRQAAGRGLQLLFYSVGIGQISSEVPQNLSASRPQDRQFILSSKKLLLSDSGFYLCAWMYRSTEAFFGQGTRLTVV.

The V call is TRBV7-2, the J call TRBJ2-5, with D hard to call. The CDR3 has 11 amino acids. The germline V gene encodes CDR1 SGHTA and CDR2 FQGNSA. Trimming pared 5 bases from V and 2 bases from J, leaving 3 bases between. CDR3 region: CASSPQETQYF. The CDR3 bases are TGTGCCAGCAGCCCACAAGAGACCCAGTACTTC. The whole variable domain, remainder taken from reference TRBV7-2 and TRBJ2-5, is GAGVSQSPSNKVTEKGKDVELRCDPISGHTALYWYRQSLGQGLEFLIYFQGNSAPDKSGLPSDRFSAERTGGSVSTLTIQRTQQEDSAVYLCASSPQETQYFGPGTRLLVL.

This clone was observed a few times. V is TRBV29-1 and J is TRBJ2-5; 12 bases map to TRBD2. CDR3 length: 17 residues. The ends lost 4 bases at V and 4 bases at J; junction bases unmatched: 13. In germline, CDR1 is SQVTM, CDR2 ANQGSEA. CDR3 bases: TGCAGCGTTGGGGGGCGGACTAGCGGGGAAGGAGGAGAGACCCAGTACTTC. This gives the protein CSVGGRTSGEGGETQYF.